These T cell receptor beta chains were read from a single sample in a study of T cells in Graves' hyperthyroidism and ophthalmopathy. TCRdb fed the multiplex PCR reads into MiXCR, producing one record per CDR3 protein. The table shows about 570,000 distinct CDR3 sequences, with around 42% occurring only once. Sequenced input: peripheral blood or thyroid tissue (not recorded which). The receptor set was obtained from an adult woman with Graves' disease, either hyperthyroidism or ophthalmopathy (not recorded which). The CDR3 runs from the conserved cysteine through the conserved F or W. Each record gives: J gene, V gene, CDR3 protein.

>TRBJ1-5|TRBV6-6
CASSYSGSAIDKNQPQHF
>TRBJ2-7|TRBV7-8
CASSLWWGPGQYF
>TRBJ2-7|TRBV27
CASSLSRRVAGDNYEQYF
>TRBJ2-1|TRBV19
CASRNLASDEQFF
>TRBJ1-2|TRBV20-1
CSAGDRGLGGYTF
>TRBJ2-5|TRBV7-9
CASGLAAEETQYF
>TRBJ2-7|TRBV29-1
CSVTSAGGYEQYF
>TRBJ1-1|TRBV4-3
CASDQGQGDTEAFF
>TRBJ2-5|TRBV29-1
CSVRQGSGSETQYF
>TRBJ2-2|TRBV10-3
CAISDSGVSAYGELFF
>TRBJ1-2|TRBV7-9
CASSDHGTDVASYGYTF
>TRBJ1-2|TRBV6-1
CASSETGVGGYTF
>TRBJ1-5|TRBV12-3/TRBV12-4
CASSLGTAPKPQHF
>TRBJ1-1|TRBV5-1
CASSADTSNTEAFF
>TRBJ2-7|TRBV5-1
CASRLGGYEQYF
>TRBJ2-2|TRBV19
CASKFNSGELFF
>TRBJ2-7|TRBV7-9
CASSITGGWYEQYF
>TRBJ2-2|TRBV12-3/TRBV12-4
CASRPDRTNTGELFF
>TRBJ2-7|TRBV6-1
CASSGRLAETYEQYF
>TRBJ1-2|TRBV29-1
CSGDRLSNYGYTF
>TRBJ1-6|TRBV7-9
CASSLGDF
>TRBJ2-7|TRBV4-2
CASSQDRRGISSYEQYF
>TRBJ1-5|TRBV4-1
CASSQDPGNQPQHF
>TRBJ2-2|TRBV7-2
CASSLTFANTGELFF
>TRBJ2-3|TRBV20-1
CSARDPSGLDTQYF
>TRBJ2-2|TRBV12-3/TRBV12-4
CASGRGFKGTGELFF
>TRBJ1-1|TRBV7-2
CASATGGLNTEAFF
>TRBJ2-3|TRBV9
CASSVAVGIGADTQYF
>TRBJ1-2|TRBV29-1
CSVAGRSYGYTF
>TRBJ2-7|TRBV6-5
CASSPLPLASYEQYF
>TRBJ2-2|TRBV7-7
CASSSDRNGELFF
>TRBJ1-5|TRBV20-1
CSALENWGQPQHF